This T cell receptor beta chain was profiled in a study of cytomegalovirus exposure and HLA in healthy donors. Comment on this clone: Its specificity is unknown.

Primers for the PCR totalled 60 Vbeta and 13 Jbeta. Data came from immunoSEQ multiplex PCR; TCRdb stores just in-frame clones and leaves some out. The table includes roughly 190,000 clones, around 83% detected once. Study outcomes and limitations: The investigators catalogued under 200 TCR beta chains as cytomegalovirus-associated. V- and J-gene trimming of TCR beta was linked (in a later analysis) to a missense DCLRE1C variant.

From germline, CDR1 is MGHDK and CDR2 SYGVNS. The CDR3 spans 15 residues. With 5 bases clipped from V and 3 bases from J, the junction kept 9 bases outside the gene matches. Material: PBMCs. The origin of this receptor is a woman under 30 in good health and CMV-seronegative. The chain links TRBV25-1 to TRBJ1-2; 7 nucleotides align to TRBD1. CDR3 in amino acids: CASSLGGGSYYGYTF. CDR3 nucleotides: TGTGCCAGCAGTTTAGGGGGCGGTTCTTACTATGGCTACACCTTC.